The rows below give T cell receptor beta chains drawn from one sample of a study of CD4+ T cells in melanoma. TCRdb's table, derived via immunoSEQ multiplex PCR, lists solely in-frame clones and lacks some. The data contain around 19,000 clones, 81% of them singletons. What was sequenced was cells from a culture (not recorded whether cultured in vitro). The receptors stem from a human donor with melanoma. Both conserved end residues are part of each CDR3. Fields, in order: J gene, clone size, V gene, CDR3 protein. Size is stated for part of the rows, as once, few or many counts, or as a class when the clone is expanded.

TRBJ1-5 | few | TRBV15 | CATRTGGDQPQHF
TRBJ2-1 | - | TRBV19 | CAGPAGQRIVRFDNEQFF
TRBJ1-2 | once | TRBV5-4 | CASSPGGRSYGYTF
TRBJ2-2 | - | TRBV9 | CASSPRPTGVPGELFF
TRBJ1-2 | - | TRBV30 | CAWRDRGIPGGYTF
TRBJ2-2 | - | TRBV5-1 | CASSLGLGDTGELFF
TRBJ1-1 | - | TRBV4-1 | CASSERPLGETEAFF
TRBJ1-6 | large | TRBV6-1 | CASSERGYNSPLHF
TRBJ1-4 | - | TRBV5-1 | CASSRGQGWAGTNEKLFF
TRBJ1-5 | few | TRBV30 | CAWSVGPSRGNQPQHF
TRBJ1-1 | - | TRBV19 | CASSRWTGAEAFF
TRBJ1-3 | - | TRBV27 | CASSLSGTGAGNTIYF
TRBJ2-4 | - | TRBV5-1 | CASSLDSKNIQYF
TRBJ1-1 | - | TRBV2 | CASSDSDRAVGTEAFF
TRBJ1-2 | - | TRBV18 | CASSPGQDYGYTF
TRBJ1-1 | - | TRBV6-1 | CASSKTGANTEAFF
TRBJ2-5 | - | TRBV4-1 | CASSPYFGGVQETQYF
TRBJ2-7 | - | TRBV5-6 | CASSLGPGFGYEQYF
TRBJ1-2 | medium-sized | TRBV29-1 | CSVEVVAGGYTF
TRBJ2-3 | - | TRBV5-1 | CASSWGTPSTDTQYF
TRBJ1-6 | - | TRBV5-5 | CASSWPGGAGAGSPLHF
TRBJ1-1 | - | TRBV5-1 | CASSVQGSEAFF
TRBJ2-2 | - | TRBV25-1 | CASSEYEPGQGSTGELFF
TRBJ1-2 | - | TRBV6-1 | CASRDPGQGNYGYTF
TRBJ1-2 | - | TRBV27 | CASKLYSSSPGRYTF
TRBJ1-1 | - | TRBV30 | CAWSVVSKSEAFF
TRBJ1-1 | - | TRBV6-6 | CASRSSGNTEAFF
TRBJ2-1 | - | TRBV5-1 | CASSLQPGQGAYEQFF